These 18 T cell receptor beta chains came from one sample sequenced in a study of blood T cell repertoires in COVID-19 (dated by TCRdb to the early 2020s). The library was generated by the immunoSEQ multiplex PCR assay. TCRdb mirrors the immuneACCESS table, restricted to in-frame sequences. Some clones are absent from its copies; in checked studies, under half trace to an unresolved V gene, and the reason for the others is unknown. The sample table records tens of thousands of clones; just under 70% of these occur just once. Under 6.5% of the sample lies in the top ten. Sequencing was done on a sample of peripheral blood. These receptors were collected from an elderly man with acute or convalescent COVID-19.

As DNA, the CDR3 is TGTGCCAGCAGGGGGGGTAGGGATCAGCCCCAGCATTTT. Its protein product is CASRGGRDQPQHF. The J gene is TRBJ1-5, the V gene TRBV21-1. TRBV21-1 is assigned pseudogene status. This CDR3 comprises 13 residues.

The J gene is TRBJ1-6, the V gene TRBV5-6, with D perhaps matching TRBD1 (5 bases). The germline CDR1 and CDR2 sequences are SGHDT and YYEEEE. This CDR3 contains 17 residues. The V end was cut by 3 bases, the J end by 0 bases, with 13 bases between. The chain's CDR3 is CASSYRQSISYNSPLHF. CDR3 nucleotides: TGTGCCAGCAGCTATCGACAGTCTATCTCCTATAATTCACCCCTCCACTTT.

This clone counts as medium-sized. J is TRBJ1-1 and V is TRBV9, with D perhaps matching TRBD1 (5 bases). The CDR3 has 16 amino acids. V gave up 0 bases and J gave up 5 bases, with 17 bases separating them. Germline V lookup: CDR1 SGDLS, CDR2 YYNGEE. The CDR3 spells CASSVVDPGRGTEAFF. In DNA form, the CDR3 reads TGTGCCAGCAGCGTAGTTGACCCCGGGAGGGGAACTGAAGCTTTCTTT.

The rearrangement joins TRBV12-5 to TRBJ2-7, with TRBD1 matching 9 bases. The CDR3 extends over 16 amino acids. With 9 bases clipped from V and 3 bases from J, the junction kept 15 bases outside the gene matches. The germline CDR1 and CDR2 sequences are LGHNT and FRNRAP. Written as DNA, the CDR3 is TGTGCTAGCCAGCCGGGTGGGACAGGGACTTTCTACGAGCAGTACTTC. This encodes CASQPGGTGTFYEQYF.

CDR3 DNA sequence: TGTGCCAGCAGCTCCCGAGGGGGGGGCTCCTACAATGAGCAGTTCTTC. Its translation is CASSSRGGGSYNEQFF. The chain employs TRBV7-3 and TRBJ2-1; a weak D match, TRBD2 (7 bases). This CDR3 region has 16 residues. V lost 4 bases, J lost 0 bases, and 13 bases lay in between. CDR1 and CDR2 from the germline V gene are SGHTA and FQGTGA.

The chain carries TRBV5-8 and TRBJ2-7, with 8 bases matching TRBD1. CDR3 length: 15 residues. The germline CDR1 and CDR2 sequences are SGHTS and YDEGEE. V lost 0 bases, J lost 2 bases, and 4 bases stayed unmatched. CDR3 coding DNA: TGTGCCAGCAGCTTGGCCGCAGGGGGCACCTACGAGCAGTACTTC. It specifies CASSLAAGGTYEQYF. The whole variable domain, remainder taken from reference TRBV5-8 and TRBJ2-7, is EAGVTQSPTHLIKTRGQQATLRCSPISGHTSVYWYQQALGLGLQFLLWYDEGEERNRGNFPPRFSGRQFPNYSSELNVNALELEDSALYLCASSLAAGGTYEQYFGPGTRLTVT.

This sequence joins TRBV5-6 and TRBJ1-1; no reliable D call. Germline V lookup: CDR1 SGHDT, CDR2 YYEEEE. This CDR3 spans 14 amino acids. The V gene lost 5 bases and the J gene lost 3 bases, with 14 bases spanning the gap. CDR3: CASRPRLSDTEAFF. CDR3 DNA: TGTGCCAGCAGGCCGAGGCTCTCGGACACTGAAGCTTTCTTT.

This clone was observed a single time. This rearrangement joins TRBV2 to TRBJ1-2; weak D call: TRBD1 (5 bases). From germline, CDR1 is SNHLY and CDR2 FYNNEI. The CDR3 length is 15 residues. The V gene lost 5 bases and the J gene lost 0 bases, with 13 bases spanning the gap. CDR3 region: CASSIRTSTNYGYTF. The CDR3 DNA sequence: TGTGCCAGCAGTATAAGGACAAGCACTAACTATGGCTACACCTTC.

This clone was picked up a small number of times. The V gene is TRBV10-3, the J gene TRBJ1-1; 9 bases fit TRBD1. CDR1 is ENHRY, CDR2 SYGVKD, per germline. The CDR3 extends over 14 amino acids. Trimming removed 10 bases from V and 1 base from J; junction bases left unmatched: 7. CDR3 residues: CATTRDRENTEAFF. Written as DNA, the CDR3 is TGTGCCACAACAAGGGACAGGGAGAACACTGAAGCTTTCTTT.

This chain joins TRBV4-3 and TRBJ2-2; D might be TRBD1 (6 bases). Germline CDR1 reads LGHNA; CDR2 reads YSLEER. Trimming took 0 bases from V and 4 from J, leaving 12 bases between them. This CDR3 comprises 16 residues. CDR3 coding DNA: TGCGCCAGCAGCCAAGACAGGGGTATGGGCACCGGGGAGCTGTTTTTT. Its protein product is CASSQDRGMGTGELFF.

This clone was recorded many times. The chain links TRBV12-3 or TRBV12-4 to TRBJ2-4; D perhaps matches TRBD2 (5 bases). V was clipped by 5 bases and J by 6 bases, with 8 bases between them. The CDR3 has 12 residues. The DNA for the CDR3 is TGTGCCAGCAGTGCGGCGGGAAACATTCAGTACTTC. Its translation is CASSAAGNIQYF.

The V and J genes are TRBV30 and TRBJ1-5, with 8 bases lining up with TRBD1. The J segment lost 4 bases and the V segment lost 5 bases, leaving 4 bases of the junction unmatched. Germline CDR1 and CDR2: GTSNPN and SVGIG (reference sequence). This CDR3 has 13 amino acids. CDR3 in amino acids: CAWDRGLNQPQHF. The CDR3 bases are TGTGCCTGGGACAGGGGTTTAAATCAGCCCCAGCATTTT.

The chain is built from TRBV2 and TRBJ2-7; tentatively, D is TRBD1 (6 bases). This CDR3 is built from 13 residues. Germline-derived CDR1 and CDR2 are SNHLY and FYNNEI. V lost 7 bases, J lost 5 bases, and 15 bases lay in between. The CDR3 region is CASTGTGPHEQYF. Written as DNA, the CDR3 is TGTGCCAGCACTGGCACAGGGCCCCACGAGCAGTACTTC.

This clone was picked up a small number of times. The chain joins TRBV4-1 to TRBJ2-5, with D perhaps matching TRBD1 (5 bases). Per germline, CDR1 MGHRA and CDR2 YSYEKL. CDR3 length: 14 residues. Trimming took 1 base from V and 5 from J, leaving 11 bases between them. The CDR3 nucleotides are TGCGCCAGCAGCCAAGTAGGGGTTTGGGAGACCCAGTACTTC. It translates to CASSQVGVWETQYF.

This clone was counted a few times. V usage is TRBV19 and J usage is TRBJ1-1; tentatively, D is TRBD1 (6 bases). CDR1 is LNHDA and CDR2 is SQIVND in the germline V gene (reference sequence). V was clipped by 3 bases and J by 6 bases, with 14 bases between them. The CDR3 runs to 14 residues. The CDR3 protein is CASSMALTGSEAFF. The CDR3 region has the DNA TGTGCCAGTAGTATGGCCCTGACAGGTTCTGAAGCTTTCTTT.

The chain couples TRBV5-6 to TRBJ2-1; possibly TRBD1 for D (6 bases). Trimming cost V 4 bases and J 9 bases, with 11 bases left between them. The length of the CDR3 is 12 residues. Germline assignment: CDR1 SGHDT and CDR2 YYEEEE. This chain's CDR3 is CASSLSGAEQFF. The CDR3, as DNA: TGTGCCAGCAGCCTTTCAGGGGCTGAGCAGTTCTTC.

V is TRBV7-2 and J is TRBJ1-2; the D is unclear. This CDR3 has 13 amino acids. Trimming took 5 bases from V and 2 from J, leaving 9 bases between them. From germline, CDR1 is SGHTA and CDR2 FQGNSA. The DNA of the CDR3 is TGTGCCAGCAGCCTAGACGGGAACTATGGCTACACCTTC. This translates into CASSLDGNYGYTF.

The chain joins TRBV27 to TRBJ1-1; 7 bases match TRBD1. Unmatched junction bases numbered 7, after V lost 4 bases and J lost 11 bases. Per germline, CDR1 MNHEY and CDR2 SMNVEV (reference sequence). The CDR3 is 12 residues long. CDR3 sequence reads: CASSSAGGSAFF. The CDR3, as DNA: TGTGCCAGCAGTTCCGCAGGGGGGAGCGCTTTCTTT.